Sequencing of this TCR beta chain was carried out in a study of blood T cell repertoires in COVID-19. Turning to the study itself: Spain, Italy and the United States supplied samples that represented acute and convalescent COVID-19.

This clone has just a few counts. Using immunoSEQ multiplex PCR, the repertoire was profiled, and TCRdb retains in-frame clones only, with some absent. The sample holds 50,000 to 75,000 clones, about 76% seen once. Trimming removed 2 bases at V and 3 bases at J, with 11 bases between. Germline loops: CDR1 MNHEY, CDR2 SVGAGI. The CDR3 extends over 15 amino acids. The TCR originated in a woman of 80 years or more with active or convalescent COVID-19. Sample: peripheral blood. V gene TRBV6-5 combines with J gene TRBJ2-1, with D maybe TRBD1 (7 bases). The CDR3 reads CASSYGGTDYNEQFF. The CDR3 DNA follows: TGTGCCAGCAGTTACGGGGGGACAGACTACAATGAGCAGTTCTTC.